This T cell receptor (beta chain) was sequenced in a study of T cells in localized non-small cell lung cancer. Findings and limits, study-wide: Uninvolved adjacent lung, not tumor, had the highest T cell clonality.

On this clone itself: Its target is not known.

This table comes from immunoSEQ multiplex PCR, and its TCRdb copy is limited to in-frame clones, with some not included. The profile covers some 30,000 clones, with around 80% appearing a single time and around 35% taken by the ten largest. The CDR3 totals 15 residues. The V end lost 4 bases, the J end lost 3 bases, and 13 bases lay between the germline ends. Germline V CDR1 and CDR2: SGHVS, FQNEAQ. Sequenced material: peripheral blood, taken before any cancer treatment. The chain carries TRBV7-8 and TRBJ2-1, with D possibly being TRBD2 (6 bases). The TCR sequence derives from a male donor older than 55 with stage II squamous cell lung carcinoma. The DNA of the CDR3 is TGTGCCAGCAGCTCACAGGTCGGGGGCTACAATGAGCAGTTCTTC. Translating it yields CASSSQVGGYNEQFF.